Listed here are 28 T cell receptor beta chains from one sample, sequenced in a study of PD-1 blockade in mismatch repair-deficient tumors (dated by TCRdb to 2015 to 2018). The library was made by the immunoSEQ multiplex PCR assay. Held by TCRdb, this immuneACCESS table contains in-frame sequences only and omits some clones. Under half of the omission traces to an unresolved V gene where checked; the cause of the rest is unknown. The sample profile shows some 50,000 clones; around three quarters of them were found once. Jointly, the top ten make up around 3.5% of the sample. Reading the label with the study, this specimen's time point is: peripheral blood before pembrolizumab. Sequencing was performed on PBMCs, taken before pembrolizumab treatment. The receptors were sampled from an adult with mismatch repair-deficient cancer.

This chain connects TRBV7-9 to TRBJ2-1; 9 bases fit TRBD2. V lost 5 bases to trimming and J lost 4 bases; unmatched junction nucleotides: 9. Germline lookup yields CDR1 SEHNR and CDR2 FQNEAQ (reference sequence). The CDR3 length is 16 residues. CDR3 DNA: TGTGCCAGCAGCCAAGTTGTAGCGGGAGCTTACAATGAGCAGTTCTTC. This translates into CASSQVVAGAYNEQFF.

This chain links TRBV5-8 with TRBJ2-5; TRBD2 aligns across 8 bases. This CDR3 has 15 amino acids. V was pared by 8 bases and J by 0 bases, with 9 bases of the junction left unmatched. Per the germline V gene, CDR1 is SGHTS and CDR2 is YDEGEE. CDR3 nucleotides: TGTGCCAGTGGAGGGCGGGAGGTGGACCAAGAGACCCAGTACTTC. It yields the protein CASGGREVDQETQYF.

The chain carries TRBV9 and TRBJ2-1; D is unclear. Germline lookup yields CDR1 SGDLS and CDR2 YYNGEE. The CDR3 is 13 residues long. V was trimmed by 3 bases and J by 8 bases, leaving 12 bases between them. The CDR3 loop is CASSARNSDEQFF. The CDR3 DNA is TGTGCCAGCAGCGCCAGGAACAGCGATGAGCAGTTCTTC.

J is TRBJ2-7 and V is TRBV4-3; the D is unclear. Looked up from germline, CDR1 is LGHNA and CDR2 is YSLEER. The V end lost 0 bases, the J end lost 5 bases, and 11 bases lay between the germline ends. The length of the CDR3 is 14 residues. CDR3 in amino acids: CASSQDPSNHEQYF. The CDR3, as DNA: TGCGCCAGCAGCCAAGATCCCTCTAACCACGAGCAGTACTTC.

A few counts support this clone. CDR3 amino acids: CASSQKADSSYNEQFF. CDR3 nucleotides: TGTGCCAGCAGCCAAAAAGCGGATAGCTCCTACAATGAGCAGTTCTTC. The V call is TRBV4-2, the J call TRBJ2-1; TRBD2 is a possible D gene (5 bases). Germline V gene lookup returns CDR1 LGHNA and CDR2 YNFKEQ. This CDR3 is 16 amino acids long. Trimming stripped 2 bases from V and 0 bases from J, with 11 bases between.

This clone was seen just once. CDR3 in DNA: TGTGCCAGCAGTGAACGCACAGGGGGGGAGGAGACCCAGTACTTC. It translates to CASSERTGGEETQYF. The chain recombines TRBV25-1 with TRBJ2-5, with D perhaps TRBD1 (8 bases). CDR1 and CDR2 (germline): MGHDK, SYGVNS. With 2 bases removed from V and 5 bases from J, the gap between germline ends came to 15 bases. This CDR3 has 15 residues.

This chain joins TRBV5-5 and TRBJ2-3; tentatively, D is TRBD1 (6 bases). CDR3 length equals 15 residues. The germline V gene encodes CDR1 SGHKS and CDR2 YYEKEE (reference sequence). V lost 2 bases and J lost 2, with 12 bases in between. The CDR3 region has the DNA TGTGCCAGCAGCTTATCGGGACAACACACAGATACGCAGTATTTT. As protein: CASSLSGQHTDTQYF.

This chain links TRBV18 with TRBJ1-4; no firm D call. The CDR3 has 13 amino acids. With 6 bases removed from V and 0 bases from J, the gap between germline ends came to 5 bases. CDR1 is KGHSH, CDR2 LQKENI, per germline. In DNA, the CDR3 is TGTGCCAGCTCCCCTGCAACTAATGAAAAACTGTTTTTT. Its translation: CASSPATNEKLFF.

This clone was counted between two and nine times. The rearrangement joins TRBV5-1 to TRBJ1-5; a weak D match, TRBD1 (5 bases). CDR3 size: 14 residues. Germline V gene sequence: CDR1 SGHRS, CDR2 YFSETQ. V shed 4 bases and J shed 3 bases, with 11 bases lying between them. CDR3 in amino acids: CASSPTGPNQPQHF. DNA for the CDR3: TGCGCCAGCAGCCCGACGGGGCCCAATCAGCCCCAGCATTTT. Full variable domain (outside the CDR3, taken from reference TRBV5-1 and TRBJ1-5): KAGVTQTPRYLIKTRGQQVTLSCSPISGHRSVSWYQQTPGQGLQFLFEYFSETQRNKGNFPGRFSGRQFSNSRSEMNVSTLELGDSALYLCASSPTGPNQPQHFGDGTRLSIL.

This CDR3 reads CASSPGQSYNEQFF. Written as DNA, the CDR3 is TGCGCCAGCAGTCCGGGACAGTCCTACAATGAGCAGTTCTTC. The chain is built from TRBV5-1 and TRBJ2-1, with 7 nucleotides matching TRBD1. The germline V gene encodes CDR1 SGHRS and CDR2 YFSETQ. The ends lost 5 bases at V and 1 base at J; junction bases unmatched: 3. The CDR3 consists of 14 residues.

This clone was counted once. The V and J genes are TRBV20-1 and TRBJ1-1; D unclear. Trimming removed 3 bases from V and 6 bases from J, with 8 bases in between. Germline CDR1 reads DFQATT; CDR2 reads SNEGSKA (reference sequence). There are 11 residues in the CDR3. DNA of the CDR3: TGCAGTGCTAGTTGGGTGGCTGAAGCTTTCTTT. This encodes CSASWVAEAFF.

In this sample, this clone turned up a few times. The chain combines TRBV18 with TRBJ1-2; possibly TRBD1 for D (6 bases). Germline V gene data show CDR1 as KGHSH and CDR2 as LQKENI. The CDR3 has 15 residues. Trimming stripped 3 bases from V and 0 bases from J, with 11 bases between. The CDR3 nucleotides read TGTGCCAGCTCACCTCTCGACAGGACTAACTATGGCTACACCTTC. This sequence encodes CASSPLDRTNYGYTF.

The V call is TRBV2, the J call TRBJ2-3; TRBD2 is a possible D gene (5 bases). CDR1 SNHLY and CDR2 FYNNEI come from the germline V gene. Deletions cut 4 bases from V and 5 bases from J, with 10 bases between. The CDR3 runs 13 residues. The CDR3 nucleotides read TGTGCCAGCAGTGGAGGTGGAGGAGATACGCAGTATTTT. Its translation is CASSGGGGDTQYF.

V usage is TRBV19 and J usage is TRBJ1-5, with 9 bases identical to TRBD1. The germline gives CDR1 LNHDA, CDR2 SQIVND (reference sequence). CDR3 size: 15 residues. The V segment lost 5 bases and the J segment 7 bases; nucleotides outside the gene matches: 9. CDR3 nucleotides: TGTGCCAGTAGTGGAGGACAGGGGATAGGCCAGCCCCAGCATTTT. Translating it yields CASSGGQGIGQPQHF. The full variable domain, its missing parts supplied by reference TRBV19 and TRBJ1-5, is DGGITQSPKYLFRKEGQNVTLSCEQNLNHDAMYWYRQDPGQGLRLIYYSQIVNDFQKGDIAEGYSVSREKKESFPLTVTSAQKNPTAFYLCASSGGQGIGQPQHFGDGTRLSIL.

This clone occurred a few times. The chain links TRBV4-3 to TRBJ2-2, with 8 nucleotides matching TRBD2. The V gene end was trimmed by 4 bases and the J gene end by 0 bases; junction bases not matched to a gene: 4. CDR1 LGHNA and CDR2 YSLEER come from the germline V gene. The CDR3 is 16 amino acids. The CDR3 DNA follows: TGCGCCAGCAGCCCGCAACTAGCGGCGAACACCGGGGAGCTGTTTTTT. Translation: CASSPQLAANTGELFF.

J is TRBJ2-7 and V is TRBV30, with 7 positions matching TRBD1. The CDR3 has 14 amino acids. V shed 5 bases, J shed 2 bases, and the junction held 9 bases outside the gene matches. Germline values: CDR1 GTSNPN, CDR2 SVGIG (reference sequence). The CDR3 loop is CAWAIGTAAYEQYF. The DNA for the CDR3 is TGTGCCTGGGCAATAGGGACAGCAGCCTACGAGCAGTACTTC.

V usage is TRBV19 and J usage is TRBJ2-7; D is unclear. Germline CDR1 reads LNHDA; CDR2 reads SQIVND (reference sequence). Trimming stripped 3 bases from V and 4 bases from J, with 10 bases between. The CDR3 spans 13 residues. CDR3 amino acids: CASSIKGGYEQYF. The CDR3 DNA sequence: TGTGCCAGTAGTATCAAGGGTGGGTACGAGCAGTACTTC.

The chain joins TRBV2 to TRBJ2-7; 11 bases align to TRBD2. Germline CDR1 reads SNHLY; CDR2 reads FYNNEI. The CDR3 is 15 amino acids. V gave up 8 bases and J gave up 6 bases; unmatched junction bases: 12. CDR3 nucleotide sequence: TGTGCCAGCTGTACCATAGCGGGAGGGCGTGGCGAGCAGTACTTC. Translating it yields CASCTIAGGRGEQYF.

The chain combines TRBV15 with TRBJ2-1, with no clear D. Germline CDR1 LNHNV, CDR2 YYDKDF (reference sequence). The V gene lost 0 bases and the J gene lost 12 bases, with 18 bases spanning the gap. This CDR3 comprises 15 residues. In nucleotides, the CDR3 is TGTGCCACCAGCAGAGATGCGGCCAGGATGGAAGGGCAGTTCTTC. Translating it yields CATSRDAARMEGQFF.

The CDR3 DNA reads as TGTGCCAGTAGAGAAGGAGGAACCGGGGAGCTGTTTTTT. Translating it yields CASREGGTGELFF. The chain joins TRBV19 to TRBJ2-2; a possible D gene is TRBD2 (5 bases). This CDR3 contains 13 residues. V lost 6 bases and J 5 bases, leaving 10 bases between the germline ends. In germline, CDR1 is LNHDA, CDR2 SQIVND (reference sequence).

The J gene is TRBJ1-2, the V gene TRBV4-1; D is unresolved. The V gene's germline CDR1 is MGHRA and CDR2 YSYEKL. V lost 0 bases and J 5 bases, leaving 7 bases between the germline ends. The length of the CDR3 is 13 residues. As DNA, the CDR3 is TGCGCCAGCAGCCAAGACAGTTCGTATGGCTACACCTTC. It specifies CASSQDSSYGYTF.

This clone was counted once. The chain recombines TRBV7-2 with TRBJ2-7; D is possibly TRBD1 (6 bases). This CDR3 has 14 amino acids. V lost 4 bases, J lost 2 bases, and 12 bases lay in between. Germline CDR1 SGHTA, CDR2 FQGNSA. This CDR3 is CASSSSGTTYEQYF. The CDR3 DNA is TGTGCCAGCAGCTCCTCCGGGACAACCTACGAGCAGTACTTC.

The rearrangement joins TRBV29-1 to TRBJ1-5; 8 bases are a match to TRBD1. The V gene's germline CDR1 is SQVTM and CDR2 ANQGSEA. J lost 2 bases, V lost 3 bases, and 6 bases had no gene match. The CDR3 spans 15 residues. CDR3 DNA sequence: TGCAGCGTTGAGGTGACAGGGGAAGGCAATCAGCCCCAGCATTTT. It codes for CSVEVTGEGNQPQHF.

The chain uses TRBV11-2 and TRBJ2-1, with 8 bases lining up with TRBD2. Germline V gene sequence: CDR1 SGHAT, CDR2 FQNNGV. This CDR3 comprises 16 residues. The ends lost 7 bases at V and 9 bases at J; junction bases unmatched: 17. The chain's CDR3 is CASTQKNQAGGGEQFF. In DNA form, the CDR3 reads TGTGCCAGCACCCAAAAAAATCAGGCGGGGGGAGGTGAGCAGTTCTTC.

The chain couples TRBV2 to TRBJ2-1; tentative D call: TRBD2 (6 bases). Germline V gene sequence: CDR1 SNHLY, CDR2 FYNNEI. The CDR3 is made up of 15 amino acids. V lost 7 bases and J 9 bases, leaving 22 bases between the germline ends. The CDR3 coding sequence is TGTGCCAGCAAGGTTGGGTCTCGGGAGTCGGGTGAGCAGTTCTTC. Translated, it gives CASKVGSRESGEQFF.

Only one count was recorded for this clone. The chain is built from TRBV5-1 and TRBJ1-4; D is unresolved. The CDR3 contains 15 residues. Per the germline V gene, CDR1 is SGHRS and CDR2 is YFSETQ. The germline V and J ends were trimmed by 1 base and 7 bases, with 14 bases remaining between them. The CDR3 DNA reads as TGCGCCAGCAGCTTGAGGCCGGAGGGTGGTGAAAAACTGTTTTTT. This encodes CASSLRPEGGEKLFF.

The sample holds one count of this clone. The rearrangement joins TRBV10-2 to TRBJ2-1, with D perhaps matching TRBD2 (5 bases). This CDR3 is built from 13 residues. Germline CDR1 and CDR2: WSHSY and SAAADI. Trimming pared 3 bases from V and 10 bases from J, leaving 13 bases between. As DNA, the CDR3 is TGCGCCAGCAGTGAAGGCGGCGGGTGGGAGCAGTTCTTC. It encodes CASSEGGGWEQFF.

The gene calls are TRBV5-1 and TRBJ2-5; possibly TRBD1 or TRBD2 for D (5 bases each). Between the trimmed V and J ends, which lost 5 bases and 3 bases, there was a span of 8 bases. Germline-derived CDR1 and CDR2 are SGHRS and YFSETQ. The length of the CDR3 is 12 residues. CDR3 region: CASSWGKETQYF. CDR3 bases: TGCGCCAGCAGTTGGGGGAAAGAGACCCAGTACTTC. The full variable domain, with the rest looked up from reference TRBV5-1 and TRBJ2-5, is KAGVTQTPRYLIKTRGQQVTLSCSPISGHRSVSWYQQTPGQGLQFLFEYFSETQRNKGNFPGRFSGRQFSNSRSEMNVSTLELGDSALYLCASSWGKETQYFGPGTRLLVL.